One T cell receptor beta chain is described in this entry. The sample is drawn from a study of T cell changes during pregnancy in multiple sclerosis. Germline-derived CDR1 and CDR2 are LGHNA and YSLEER. CDR3 length: 16 amino acids. The junction had 5 bases not matched to a gene; V was cut back by 0 bases and J by 4 bases. The repertoire was sequenced with immunoSEQ multiplex PCR; TCRdb's copy has only in-frame clones and lacks some. The sample lists 50,000 or so clones, almost 95% occurring once. The sample here was peripheral blood, taken in the third trimester of pregnancy. This rearrangement joins TRBV4-3 to TRBJ2-5; 10 nucleotides align to TRBD2. The TCR comes from a female donor with multiple sclerosis, enrolled in a pregnancy study. The CDR3 region is CASSQDLLAGRETQYF. CDR3 nucleotide sequence: TGCGCCAGCAGCCAAGATTTACTAGCGGGAAGAGAGACCCAGTACTTC.